These T cell receptor beta chains were read from a single sample in a study of human T cells and chemical hapten exposure. MiXCR, run by TCRdb on the 5' RACE reads, gives a single entry per CDR3 protein. The sample contains 70,000 to 85,000 distinct CDR3 sequences, approximately 16% of which appear only once. The receptor source for this set is a female donor in good health. Both conserved end residues are part of each CDR3. The order of the fields is D gene, J gene, V gene, clone size, CDR3 protein, CDR3 DNA. The D gene is left open where the match is weak. Part of the rows lack a size; the others show once, few, many or a class for expanded clones.

.	TRBJ2-7	TRBV25-1	.	CASSGRGRVYEQYF	TGTGCCAGCAGTGGCCGAGGCAGGGTTTACGAGCAGTACTTC
.	TRBJ1-1	TRBV2	.	CASSEAGNSRVAFF	TGTGCCAGCAGTGAAGCGGGGAACTCAAGAGTAGCTTTCTTT
TRBD1	TRBJ1-2	TRBV3-1	.	CASSPLRTGEGYTF	TGTGCCAGCAGCCCCCTTCGGACAGGGGAAGGCTACACCTTC
TRBD1	TRBJ2-7	TRBV6-2/TRBV6-3	many	CASSQTRTGSISYEQYF	TGTGCCAGCAGTCAAACCCGGACAGGGTCAATTTCCTACGAGCAGTACTTC
.	TRBJ2-7	TRBV4-2	few	CASSQSTLEGRGYEQYF	TGTGCCAGCAGCCAATCGACTTTAGAGGGCCGAGGCTACGAGCAGTACTTC
TRBD1	TRBJ1-1	TRBV3-1	.	CASSRTGGDTEAFF	TGTGCCAGCAGCCGAACAGGGGGGGACACTGAAGCTTTCTTT
.	TRBJ1-1	TRBV6-1	.	CASSEEWGAFF	TGTGCCAGCAGTGAAGAATGGGGAGCTTTCTTT
.	TRBJ2-1	TRBV3-1	many	CASSQEGLADSYNEQFF	TGTGCCAGCAGCCAAGAAGGCTTGGCTGACTCCTACAATGAGCAGTTCTTC
.	TRBJ2-5	TRBV18	few	CASSPPRGGDETQYF	TGTGCCAGCTCACCACCGCGCGGAGGGGATGAGACCCAGTACTTC
TRBD1	TRBJ1-2	TRBV20-1	few	CSARKQGKEGYTF	TGCAGTGCCCGAAAACAGGGGAAGGAAGGCTACACCTTC
.	TRBJ2-1	TRBV2	.	CASRFSPAGGVYNEQFF	TGTGCCAGCAGATTCTCCCCAGCGGGCGGTGTCTACAATGAGCAGTTCTTC
.	TRBJ2-7	TRBV6-6	.	CASSKEAGGQNYEQYF	TGTGCCAGCAGCAAGGAGGCGGGGGGACAGAACTACGAGCAGTACTTC
.	TRBJ1-1	TRBV4-3	few	CASSQGLPHTEAFF	TGCGCCAGCAGCCAAGGTCTCCCCCACACTGAAGCTTTCTTT
TRBD1	TRBJ1-5	TRBV20-1	many	CSAMGQGDQPQHF	TGCAGTGCTATGGGACAGGGAGATCAGCCCCAGCATTTT
TRBD1	TRBJ1-1	TRBV7-2	few	CASNPRGQGGGGTEAFF	TGTGCCAGCAACCCTAGGGGACAGGGAGGGGGTGGCACTGAAGCTTTCTTT
.	TRBJ2-1	TRBV5-4	many	CASSLGGRTQYNEQFF	TGTGCCAGCAGCTTGGGGGGGCGGACCCAGTACAATGAGCAGTTCTTC
TRBD1	TRBJ1-5	TRBV6-1	many	CASRTGNDQPQHF	TGTGCCAGCAGGACAGGGAATGATCAGCCCCAGCATTTT
.	TRBJ2-5	TRBV5-1	few	CASSLSGLYQETQYF	TGCGCCAGCAGCTTAAGCGGGTTGTACCAAGAGACCCAGTACTTC
.	TRBJ2-3	TRBV20-1	few	CSAKQGTDTQYF	TGCAGTGCCAAGCAGGGAACAGATACGCAGTATTTT
TRBD1	TRBJ1-2	TRBV6-5	.	CASSMGQTFYGYTF	TGTGCCAGCAGCATGGGACAGACGTTCTATGGCTACACCTTC
.	TRBJ2-1	TRBV7-2	.	CASSLVVVYNEQFF	TGTGCCAGCAGCTTAGTCGTGGTCTACAATGAGCAGTTCTTC
.	TRBJ1-1	TRBV7-6	few	CASSLLHGTMNTEAFF	TGTGCCAGCAGCCTGTTACACGGGACGATGAACACTGAAGCTTTCTTT
.	TRBJ2-2	TRBV27	many	CASSPDSRGELFF	TGTGCCAGCAGTCCAGATTCCCGCGGGGAGCTGTTTTTT
.	TRBJ2-2	TRBV6-2/TRBV6-3	few	CASSYSKGAGELFF	TGTGCCAGCAGTTACTCGAAGGGGGCCGGGGAGCTGTTTTTT
.	TRBJ1-4	TRBV4-2	many	CASSQGGRGEKLFF	TGTGCCAGCAGCCAAGGCGGGCGCGGTGAAAAACTGTTTTTT
.	TRBJ2-5	TRBV10-3	few	CAITRSVGETQYF	TGTGCCATCACGCGAAGTGTTGGGGAGACCCAGTACTTC
TRBD2	TRBJ2-3	TRBV28	few	CASSHVGVAGFSRTDTQYF	TGTGCCAGCAGTCACGTAGGGGTAGCGGGATTCAGCCGCACAGATACGCAGTATTTT
.	TRBJ2-6	TRBV27	.	CASKRVSGANVLTF	TGTGCCAGCAAGAGGGTCTCTGGGGCCAACGTCCTGACTTTC
.	TRBJ1-1	TRBV28	once	CASSLPPMNTEASF	TGTGCCAGCAGTCTCCCCCCGATGAACACTGAAGCTTCCTTT
TRBD2	TRBJ2-7	TRBV11-2	.	CASSFTSAAYVEQYF	TGTGCCAGCAGCTTCACTAGCGCCGCGTACGTGGAGCAGTACTTC
TRBD1	TRBJ2-6	TRBV5-1	.	CASSWGQRSGANVLTF	TGCGCCAGCAGCTGGGGACAGCGGTCTGGGGCCAACGTCCTGACTTTC
TRBD2	TRBJ2-3	TRBV5-1	few	CASSLVSGGLDTQYF	TGCGCCAGCAGCTTGGTCAGCGGGGGCTTAGATACGCAGTATTTT
TRBD1	TRBJ1-4	TRBV5-6	few	CASSQAGTEFNEKLFF	TGTGCCAGCAGCCAAGCCGGGACAGAGTTTAATGAAAAACTGTTTTTT
.	TRBJ1-1	TRBV28	few	CASSGGPGRLNTEAFF	TGTGCCAGCAGTGGAGGGCCCGGGAGACTGAACACTGAAGCTTTCTTT
.	TRBJ1-2	TRBV12-3/TRBV12-4	few	CASSLEVGTYGYTF	TGTGCCAGCAGTTTAGAGGTCGGCACTTATGGCTACACCTTC
.	TRBJ2-3	TRBV27	many	CASSLSPGVWQDTQYF	TGTGCCAGCAGTTTATCTCCGGGAGTGTGGCAAGATACGCAGTATTTT
.	TRBJ1-6	TRBV19	.	CASSLGTESSPLHF	TGTGCCAGTAGCCTTGGGACCGAATCTTCACCCCTCCACTTT
.	TRBJ1-1	TRBV28	.	CASQPGWVNTEAFF	TGTGCCAGCCAGCCGGGTTGGGTGAACACTGAAGCTTTCTTT
.	TRBJ1-5	TRBV4-1	many	CASSQGTENSNQPQHF	TGCGCCAGCAGCCAGGGGACTGAGAATAGCAATCAGCCCCAGCATTTT
TRBD2	TRBJ2-3	TRBV6-5	.	CASSYAGGRTDTQYF	TGTGCCAGCAGTTACGCGGGGGGGCGGACAGATACGCAGTATTTT
.	TRBJ2-3	TRBV11-1	many	CASSLSGRTDTQYF	TGTGCCAGCAGCTTATCAGGGAGAACAGATACGCAGTATTTT
.	TRBJ1-1	TRBV10-1	.	CASRTGMNTEAFF	TGCGCCAGCAGGACTGGCATGAACACTGAAGCTTTCTTT
TRBD2	TRBJ2-1	TRBV2	many	CASKAGGPGQFF	TGTGCCAGCAAGGCGGGGGGGCCGGGGCAGTTCTTC